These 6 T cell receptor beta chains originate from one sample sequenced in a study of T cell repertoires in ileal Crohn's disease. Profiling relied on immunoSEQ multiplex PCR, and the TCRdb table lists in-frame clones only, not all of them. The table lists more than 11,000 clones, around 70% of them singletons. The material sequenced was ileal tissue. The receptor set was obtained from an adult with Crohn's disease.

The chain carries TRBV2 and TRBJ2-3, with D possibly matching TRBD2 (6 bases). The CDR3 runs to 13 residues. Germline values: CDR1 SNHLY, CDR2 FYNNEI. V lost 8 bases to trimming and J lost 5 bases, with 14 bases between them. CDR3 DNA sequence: TGTGCCAGCCGGGACTCAAGCGGAGATACGCAGTATTTT. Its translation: CASRDSSGDTQYF.

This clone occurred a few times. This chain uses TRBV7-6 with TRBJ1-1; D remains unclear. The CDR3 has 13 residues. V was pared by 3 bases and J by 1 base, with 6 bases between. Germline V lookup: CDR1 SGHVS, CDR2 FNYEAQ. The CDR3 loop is CASSFQANTEAFF. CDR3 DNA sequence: TGTGCCAGCAGCTTTCAGGCGAACACTGAAGCTTTCTTT.

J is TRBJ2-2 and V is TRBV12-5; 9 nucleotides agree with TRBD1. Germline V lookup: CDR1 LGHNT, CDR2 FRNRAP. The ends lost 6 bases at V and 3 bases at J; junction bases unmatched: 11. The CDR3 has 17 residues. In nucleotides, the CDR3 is TGTGCTAGTGGCAAGAATCAGGGACAGGGATACACCGGGGAGCTGTTTTTT. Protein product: CASGKNQGQGYTGELFF.

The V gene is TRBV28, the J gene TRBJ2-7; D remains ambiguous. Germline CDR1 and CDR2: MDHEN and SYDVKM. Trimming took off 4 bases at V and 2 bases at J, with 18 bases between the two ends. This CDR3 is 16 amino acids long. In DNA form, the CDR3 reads TGTGCCAGCAGTTCCCCCAAGCAGAATAATCCCTACGAGCAGTACTTC. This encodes CASSSPKQNNPYEQYF. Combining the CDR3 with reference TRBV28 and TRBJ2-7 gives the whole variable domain DVKVTQSSRYLVKRTGEKVFLECVQDMDHENMFWYRQDPGLGLRLIYFSYDVKMKEKGDIPEGYSVSREKKERFSLILESASTNQTSMYLCASSSPKQNNPYEQYFGPGTRLTVT.

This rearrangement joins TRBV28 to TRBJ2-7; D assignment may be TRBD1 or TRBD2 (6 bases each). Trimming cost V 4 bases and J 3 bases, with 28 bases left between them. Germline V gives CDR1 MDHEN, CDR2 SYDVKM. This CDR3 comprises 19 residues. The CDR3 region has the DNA TGTGCCAGCAGTTCAACTAATCCGGGACAAAGGAGGGGGGTCTACGAGCAGTACTTC. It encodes CASSSTNPGQRRGVYEQYF. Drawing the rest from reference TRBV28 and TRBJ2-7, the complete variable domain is DVKVTQSSRYLVKRTGEKVFLECVQDMDHENMFWYRQDPGLGLRLIYFSYDVKMKEKGDIPEGYSVSREKKERFSLILESASTNQTSMYLCASSSTNPGQRRGVYEQYFGPGTRLTVT.

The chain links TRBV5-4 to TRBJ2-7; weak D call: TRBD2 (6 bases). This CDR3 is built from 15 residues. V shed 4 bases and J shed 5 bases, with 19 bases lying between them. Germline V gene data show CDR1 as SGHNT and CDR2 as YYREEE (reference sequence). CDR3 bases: TGTGCCAGCAGCCATGGGCCCGCCGGAGGGGACGAGCAGTACTTC. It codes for CASSHGPAGGDEQYF.